These 11 T cell receptor beta chains were all obtained from the same sample, sequenced in a study of early T cells in non-severe SARS-CoV-2 infection. Each CDR3 protein gets one entry after TCRdb re-called the 5' RACE reads with MiXCR. The sample has some 50,000 distinct CDR3 sequences; 8.5% to 12% are singletons. The sequenced sample was whole blood. These receptors all come from an adult who was a healthcare worker with PCR-confirmed SARS-CoV-2 infection or an uninfected control (not recorded which).

This clonotype has at least ten counts. The rearrangement uses TRBV7-2 and TRBJ2-1, with 8 bases matching TRBD2. The trim removed 4 bases at V and 10 bases at J, leaving 9 bases unmatched. Germline V gives CDR1 SGHTA, CDR2 FQGNSA. The CDR3 contains 14 residues. The CDR3 DNA reads TGTGCCAGCAGCTCTAGCGGGTCAGTTAGGGAGCAGTTCTTC. Translating gives CASSSSGSVREQFF.

This clonotype came up many times. The chain's CDR3 is CAWSAGDGGQYF. The DNA for the CDR3 is TGTGCCTGGAGTGCCGGGGACGGCGGACAGTACTTC. The rearrangement uses TRBV30 and TRBJ2-4, with D possibly called TRBD1 or TRBD2 (5 bases each). The germline CDR1 and CDR2 sequences are GTSNPN and SVGIG (reference sequence). This CDR3 has 12 residues. Trimming pared 1 base from V and 13 bases from J, leaving 14 bases between.

This clonotype was detected only a few times. The rearrangement links TRBV29-1 to TRBJ2-1; 7 bases align to TRBD1. The germline CDR1 and CDR2 sequences are SQVTM and ANQGSEA. This CDR3 is built from 16 residues. The junction had 12 bases not matched to a gene; V was cut back by 5 bases and J by 2 bases. For the CDR3, the DNA is TGCAGCGTTACTACCGGGACAGAAAAGACCTACAATGAGCAGTTCTTC. This codes for CSVTTGTEKTYNEQFF.

In its sample, this clonotype was seen a few times. The rearrangement links TRBV12-5 to TRBJ1-5; D not certain. Trimming stripped 9 bases from V and 4 bases from J, with 7 bases between. Per the germline V gene, CDR1 is LGHNT and CDR2 is FRNRAP. The CDR3 has 11 amino acids. Written as DNA, the CDR3 is TGTGCTAGAAAAGAAAATCAGCCCCAGCATTTT. Protein product: CARKENQPQHF.

This clonotype was observed a handful of times. This sequence joins TRBV5-1 and TRBJ2-7, with D perhaps TRBD1 (5 bases). The CDR3 has 15 amino acids. Germline V gene sequence: CDR1 SGHRS, CDR2 YFSETQ. Deletions cut 3 bases from V and 4 bases from J, with 17 bases between. The CDR3 nucleotides are TGCGCCAGCAGCTGGGCCAGGGTCAACGTATACGAGCAGTACTTC. Translation: CASSWARVNVYEQYF.

This clonotype has a count of ten or more. This chain connects TRBV29-1 to TRBJ2-7, with 10 bases that match TRBD1. The CDR3 has 13 residues. The junction had 7 bases not matched to a gene; V was cut back by 4 bases and J by 7 bases. Germline V gene data show CDR1 as SQVTM and CDR2 as ANQGSEA. For the CDR3, the DNA is TGCAGCGTTGGATGGGACAGGGGTCGTGAGCAGTACTTC. Residues: CSVGWDRGREQYF.

This chain uses TRBV20-1 with TRBJ2-3; 9 bases are shared with TRBD1. Germline V gene data show CDR1 as DFQATT and CDR2 as SNEGSKA (reference sequence). V was clipped by 5 bases and J by 3 bases; unmatched bases: 6. The CDR3 spans 14 residues. The CDR3 nucleotides read TGCAGTGCTCCTAGGACAGGGGAGACAGATACGCAGTATTTT. This codes for CSAPRTGETDTQYF.

This clonotype was seen repeatedly, ten times or more. The J gene is TRBJ1-1, the V gene TRBV7-9; TRBD1 matches at 8 bases. J lost 8 bases, V lost 5 bases, and 13 bases had no gene match. Looked up from germline, CDR1 is SEHNR and CDR2 is FQNEAQ (reference sequence). The CDR3 length is 15 residues. The CDR3 DNA reads as TGTGCCAGCAGCCCCCCAGGGGGCGCCTTTGGAGAAGCTTTCTTT. Translating it yields CASSPPGGAFGEAFF.

The V call is TRBV6-5, the J call TRBJ2-5; 8 bases are shared with TRBD2. Unmatched junction bases numbered 10, after V lost 6 bases and J lost 4 bases. The CDR3 sequence is 15 residues long. Germline CDR1 and CDR2: MNHEY and SVGAGI. The CDR3 coding sequence is TGTGCCAGCAGACTGGACGGGAGGGGGATAGAGACCCAGTACTTC. Its protein product is CASRLDGRGIETQYF.

There are many counts of this clonotype. The chain is built from TRBV7-2 and TRBJ2-2; D not resolved. This CDR3 has 15 residues. Germline V gene lookup returns CDR1 SGHTA and CDR2 FQGNSA. V was clipped by 2 bases and J by 0 bases, with 7 bases between them. The CDR3 spells CASSLFTANTGELFF. CDR3 bases: TGTGCCAGCAGCTTATTCACCGCGAACACCGGGGAGCTGTTTTTT.

The chain uses TRBV7-9 and TRBJ2-3; 7 bases fit TRBD2. The CDR3 is made up of 15 amino acids. Germline assignment: CDR1 SEHNR and CDR2 FQNEAQ (reference sequence). The V gene end was trimmed by 7 bases and the J gene end by 0 bases; junction bases not matched to a gene: 7. The chain's CDR3 is CASIDSGQSTDTQYF. The DNA of the CDR3 is TGTGCCAGCATCGATAGCGGGCAAAGCACAGATACGCAGTATTTT.